A single T cell receptor beta chain is shown here with its context. J lost 7 bases, V lost 0 bases, and 5 bases had no gene match. Germline V lookup: CDR1 SGDLS, CDR2 YYNGEE. There are 15 residues in the CDR3. As handled by the study authors: Quantification of nucleated cells was approximated via reference gene primer amplification. Profiled with immunoSEQ multiplex PCR; TCRdb holds only in-frame clones, not every one. Clone size and V and J calls were adopted from that table, with D and trimming inferred from the DNA. Of more than 35,000 clones detected, 80% to 90% appear once; the ten largest clones hold approximately 10%. The record originates from a study of blood T cell repertoires in COVID-19. Study as a whole: PBMCs, B-cell-depleted T cells, or T cells were the source of the cDNA or gDNA that made up the material.

The sequenced material came from peripheral blood. V gene TRBV9 combines with J gene TRBJ1-4, with 8 bases lining up with TRBD1. This receptor was obtained from a man aged 25 to 45 with active or convalescent COVID-19. CDR3 in DNA: TGTGCCAGCAGCGTAGCTGCAGGGGGCGGTGAAAAACTGTTTTTT. Translated, it gives CASSVAAGGGEKLFF.